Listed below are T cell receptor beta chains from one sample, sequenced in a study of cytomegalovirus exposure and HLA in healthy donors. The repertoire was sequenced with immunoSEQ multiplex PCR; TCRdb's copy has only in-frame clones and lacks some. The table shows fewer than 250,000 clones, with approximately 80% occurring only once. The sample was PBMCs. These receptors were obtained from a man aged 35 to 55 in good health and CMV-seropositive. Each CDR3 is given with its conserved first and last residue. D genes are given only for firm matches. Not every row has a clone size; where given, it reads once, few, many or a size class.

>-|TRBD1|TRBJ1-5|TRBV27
TGTGCCAGCAGGGACAGGGGATCAGGTCAGCCCCAGCATTTT
CASRDRGSGQPQHF
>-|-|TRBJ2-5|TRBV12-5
TGTGCTAGTGGTTTGCAAAGATCCGGGACTGACTACCAAGAGACCCAGTACTTC
CASGLQRSGTDYQETQYF
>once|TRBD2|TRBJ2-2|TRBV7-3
TGTGCCAGCAGCTTAGTTAGCGGGCCCACCGGGGAGCTGTTTTTT
CASSLVSGPTGELFF
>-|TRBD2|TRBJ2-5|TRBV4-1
TGCGCCAGCACCCAAGTTGGGACTAGCGTCGGAGAGACCCAGTACTTC
CASTQVGTSVGETQYF
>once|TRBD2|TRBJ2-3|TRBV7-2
TGTGCCAGCAGCTTAGCTCGGCGGGGGGGCACAGATACGCAGTATTTT
CASSLARRGGTDTQYF
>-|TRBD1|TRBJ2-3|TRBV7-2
TGTGCCAGCACCAAGCTCGTATGGACAGGGGGCTGGGCAGATACGCAGTATTTT
CASTKLVWTGGWADTQYF
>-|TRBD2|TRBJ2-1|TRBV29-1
TGCAGCGTTGGGACTAGCGGGAGTTCCTACAATGAGCAGTTCTTC
CSVGTSGSSYNEQFF
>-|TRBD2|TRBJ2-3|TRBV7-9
TGTGCCAGCAGCTTGAGGAGCGGGAGTCTCACAGATACGCAGTATTTT
CASSLRSGSLTDTQYF
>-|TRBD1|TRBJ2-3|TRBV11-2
TGTGCCAGCAGCGGGGACAGGGGGCGCATAACGCAGTATTTT
CASSGDRGRITQYF
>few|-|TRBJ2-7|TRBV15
TGTGCCACCAGCAGAGATGGGACATCAACGTACGAGCAGTACTTC
CATSRDGTSTYEQYF
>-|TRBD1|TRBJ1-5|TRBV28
TGTGCCAGCAGTTTGGGAATTTCAGGGGGTTATCAGCCCCAGCATTTT
CASSLGISGGYQPQHF
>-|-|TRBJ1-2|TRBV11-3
TGTGCCAGCAGCTTAGGAGCCGGGGACATGTATGGCTACACCTTC
CASSLGAGDMYGYTF
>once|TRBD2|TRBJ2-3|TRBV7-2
TGTGCCAGCAGCTTTTCTAGCGGGGGGGCGACAGATACGCAGTATTTT
CASSFSSGGATDTQYF
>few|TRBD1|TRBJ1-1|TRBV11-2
TGTGCCAGCAGCCCAACAGGGGGTAGGAACACTGAAGCTTTCTTT
CASSPTGGRNTEAFF
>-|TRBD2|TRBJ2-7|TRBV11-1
TGTGCCAGCAGCCTCGGCGGGAGGTACGAGCAGTACTTC
CASSLGGRYEQYF
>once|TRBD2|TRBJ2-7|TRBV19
TGTGCCAGTAGTACCCCCGGGAGGAACTACGAGCAGTACTTC
CASSTPGRNYEQYF
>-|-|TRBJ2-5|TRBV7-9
TGTGCCAGCGGACAGCAGCAAGAGACCCAGTACTTC
CASGQQQETQYF
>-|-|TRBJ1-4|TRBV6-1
TGTGCCAGCACCCCAATGAGTACAGCTAATGAAAAACTGTTTTTT
CASTPMSTANEKLFF
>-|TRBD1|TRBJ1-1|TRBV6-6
TGTGCCAGCAGGGGACAGTGGGATGGTGAAGCTTTCTTT
CASRGQWDGEAFF
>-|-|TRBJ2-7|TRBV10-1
TGCGCCAGCAGTGTCTTTGGACAGCGCGAGCAGTACTTC
CASSVFGQREQYF
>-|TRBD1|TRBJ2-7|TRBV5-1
TGCGCCAGCAGCCCTCCCGGGACAGGGGAAACCTACGAGCAGTACTTC
CASSPPGTGETYEQYF
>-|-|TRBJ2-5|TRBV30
TGTGCCTGGAGGAGAGCCCCACAAGAGACCCAGTACTTC
CAWRRAPQETQYF
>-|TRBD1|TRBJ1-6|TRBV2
TGTGCCAGCAGTGAAGCGCGGGCAGGGGGTAGCTCACCCCTCCACTTT
CASSEARAGGSSPLHF
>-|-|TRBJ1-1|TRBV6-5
TGTGCCAGCAGGAAGAAAGGGGGTTATAACACTGAAGCTTTCTTT
CASRKKGGYNTEAFF
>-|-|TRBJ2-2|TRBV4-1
TGCGCCAGCAGCCAAGCTCGTCGGAACACCGGGGAGCTGTTTTTT
CASSQARRNTGELFF
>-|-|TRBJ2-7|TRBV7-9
TGTGCCAGCAGCCTCCAATCAGGGCCCTACGAGCAGTACTTC
CASSLQSGPYEQYF
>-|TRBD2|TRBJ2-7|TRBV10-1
TGCGCCAGCAGTGAGGGGCTAGCGGGGGGCGTCTACGAGCAGTACTTC
CASSEGLAGGVYEQYF
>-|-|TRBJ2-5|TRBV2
TGTGCCAGCAGTGAGAACAGGCCCCAAGAGACCCAGTACTTC
CASSENRPQETQYF
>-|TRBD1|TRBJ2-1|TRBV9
TGTGCCAGCAGCCTGACAGGGGGCCCTTACAATGAGCAGTTCTTC
CASSLTGGPYNEQFF
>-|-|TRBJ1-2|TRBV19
TGTGCCAGTAGTATGGACACGATCTATGGCTACACCTTC
CASSMDTIYGYTF
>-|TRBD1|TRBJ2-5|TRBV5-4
TGTGCCAGCAGCCTTACGGGACAGGGGACAGAGACCCAGTACTTC
CASSLTGQGTETQYF
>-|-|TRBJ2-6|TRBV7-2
TGTGCCAGCAGCTTGGAAGGGGGTTCTGGGGCCAACGTCCTGACTTTC
CASSLEGGSGANVLTF
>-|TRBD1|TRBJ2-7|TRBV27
TGTGCCAGCTGGGGGACAGACGCCTACGAGCAGTACTTC
CASWGTDAYEQYF
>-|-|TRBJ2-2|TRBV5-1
TGCGCCAGCAGCTCTAATACAGGAGCCACCGGGGAGCTGTTTTTT
CASSSNTGATGELFF
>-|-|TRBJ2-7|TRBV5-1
TGCGCCAGCAGCGGCGGGCAGGGGTTTAACGAGCAGTACTTC
CASSGGQGFNEQYF
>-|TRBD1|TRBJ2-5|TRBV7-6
TGTGCCAGCAGCTTTCCAGCCACCCCCCGGGACAGGGGTAGGGAGACCCAGTACTTC
CASSFPATPRDRGRETQYF
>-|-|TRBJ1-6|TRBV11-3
TGTGCCAGCCGTCTTGACAGCATAAATTCACCCCTCCACTTT
CASRLDSINSPLHF
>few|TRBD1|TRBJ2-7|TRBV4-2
TGTGCCAGCAGCCATTCCCAGGGGGCGGGGCCGTCCTACGAGCAGTACTTC
CASSHSQGAGPSYEQYF
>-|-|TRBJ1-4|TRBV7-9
TGTGCCAGCAGCTTAGGACGAGGGGACAATGAGGAACTGTTTTTT
CASSLGRGDNEELFF
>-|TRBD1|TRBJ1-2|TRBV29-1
TGCAGCGTGGGACAGGGGGACAGAGATGGCTACACCTTC
CSVGQGDRDGYTF
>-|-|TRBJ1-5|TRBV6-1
TGTGCCAGCAGTGAAGCGCTTCAGGGCGGGCCCCAGCATTTT
CASSEALQGGPQHF
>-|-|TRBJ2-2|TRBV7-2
TGTGCCAGCAGCTTAGTGGGCAGGGCCGGGGAGCTGTTTTTT
CASSLVGRAGELFF
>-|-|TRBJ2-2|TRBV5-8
TGTGCCAGCAGCCTCAGGGTTGGGAACACCGGGGAGCTGTTTTTT
CASSLRVGNTGELFF
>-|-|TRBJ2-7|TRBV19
TGTGCCAGTAGTATCTCTCGGCGGGCAGAGTCTCCAGTCTCCTACGAGCAGTACTTC
CASSISRRAESPVSYEQYF
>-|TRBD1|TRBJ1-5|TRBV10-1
TGCGCCAGCAGAAGACAGGGGCCCTGTTCTGGCAATCAGCCCCAGCATTTT
CASRRQGPCSGNQPQHF
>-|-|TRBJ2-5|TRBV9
TGTGCCAGCAGCCCCCACGGGCAAGAGACCCAGTACTTC
CASSPHGQETQYF
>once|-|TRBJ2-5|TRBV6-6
TGTGCCAGCAGCCCTGAGGGGGATGGGACCCAGTACTTC
CASSPEGDGTQYF
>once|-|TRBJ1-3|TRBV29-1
TGCAGCGTCGGCGGGGGGGACTCTGGAAACACCATATATTTT
CSVGGGDSGNTIYF
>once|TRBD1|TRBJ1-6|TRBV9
TGTGCCAGCAGCCCGAACGACAGGGGGAATTCACCCCTCCACTTT
CASSPNDRGNSPLHF
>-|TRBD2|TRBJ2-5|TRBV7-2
TGTGCCAGCAGCCGCACGGGGCTAGCGGGAGGGTTAGAGACCCAGTACTTC
CASSRTGLAGGLETQYF
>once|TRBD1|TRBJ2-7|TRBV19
TGTGCCAGTAGTCCAGGGACAGACACCTACGAGCAGTACTTC
CASSPGTDTYEQYF
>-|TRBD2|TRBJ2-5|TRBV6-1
TGTGCCAGCAGTGAACCCAGGGGACTAGCGGGGGCAGAGACCCAGTACTTC
CASSEPRGLAGAETQYF
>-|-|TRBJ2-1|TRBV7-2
TGTGCCAGCAGCGGTAGCGGATACAATGAGCAGTTCTTC
CASSGSGYNEQFF
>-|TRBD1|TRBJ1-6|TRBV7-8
TGTGCCAGCAGCTTAAAGGCAGGGGGCAAGTCGGATTCACCCCTCCACTTT
CASSLKAGGKSDSPLHF
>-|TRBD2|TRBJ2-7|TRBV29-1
TGCAGCGCCGCCTCGGGGGGGGGTATTTCCTACGAGCAGTACTTC
CSAASGGGISYEQYF